Listed here are 9 T cell receptor beta chains from one sample, sequenced in a study of blood T cell repertoires in COVID-19. Some clones are missing from TCRdb's copy, which holds only in-frame ones; the method was immunoSEQ multiplex PCR. This sample has 200,000 to 300,000 clones; about nine tenths occur once, and the top ten carry approximately 2.5%. Source material: PBMCs or T cells enriched from blood (not recorded which). Receptor source: a woman younger than 35 who had recovered from COVID-19.

The chain has TRBV4-1 and TRBJ1-2; 9 bases are shared with TRBD1. From germline, CDR1 is MGHRA and CDR2 YSYEKL. V lost 4 bases, J lost 8 bases, and 8 bases stayed unmatched. The CDR3 is made up of 14 amino acids. CDR3 DNA: TGCGCCAGCAGCCCGCTCGGGACAGGGCAAGGCTACACCTTC. This translates into CASSPLGTGQGYTF.

V usage is TRBV28 and J usage is TRBJ2-5, with 8 bases identical to TRBD2. The length of the CDR3 is 15 residues. Germline trimming cut 5 bases from V and 5 bases from J; bases unmatched to any gene: 10. Germline assignment: CDR1 MDHEN and CDR2 SYDVKM. Here the CDR3 DNA reads TGTGCCAGCAGTCTCCTCCCGACTAGCGTCGAGACCCAGTACTTC. Translated: CASSLLPTSVETQYF.

This rearrangement joins TRBV11-2 to TRBJ2-5, with TRBD1 identical over 7 bases. Germline V CDR1 and CDR2: SGHAT, FQNNGV. The CDR3 totals 17 residues. V was pared by 1 base and J by 5 bases, with 13 bases of the junction left unmatched. CDR3 in DNA: TGTGCCAGCAGCTTAGGCCAGGGGGTTTACGCAGTGGAGACCCAGTACTTC. Its protein product is CASSLGQGVYAVETQYF.

The chain links TRBV18 to TRBJ2-5; D is unresolved. V lost 1 base and J lost 3, with 18 bases in between. The germline CDR1 and CDR2 sequences are KGHSH and LQKENI. The CDR3 spans 17 residues. The CDR3 nucleotides read TGTGCCAGCTCACCACTAGCAAGTACTACCACGAAAGAGACCCAGTACTTC. It specifies CASSPLASTTTKETQYF. Based on the CDR3 plus reference TRBV18 and TRBJ2-5, the full variable domain is NAGVMQNPRHLVRRRGQEARLRCSPMKGHSHVYWYRQLPEEGLKFMVYLQKENIIDESGMPKERFSAEFPKEGPSILRIQQVVRGDSAAYFCASSPLASTTTKETQYFGPGTRLLVL.

V usage is TRBV28 and J usage is TRBJ1-1; 7 bases align to TRBD1. Germline V gene sequence: CDR1 MDHEN, CDR2 SYDVKM. The CDR3 consists of 15 residues. V shed 5 bases, J shed 0 bases, and the junction held 6 bases outside the gene matches. CDR3: CASSLWTGLNTEAFF. The CDR3 nucleotides are TGTGCCAGCAGTCTCTGGACAGGACTGAACACTGAAGCTTTCTTT.

The chain employs TRBV21-1 and TRBJ2-7; TRBD1 is the table's D call and was not checked against the DNA. TRBV21-1 is a recognized pseudogene. This CDR3 contains 15 residues. Here the CDR3 DNA reads TGTGCCAGCAGCTTCCGGGACAGTAGAAAATACGAGCAGTACTTC. This sequence encodes CASSFRDSRKYEQYF.

This rearrangement joins TRBV5-5 to TRBJ1-1, with TRBD1 matching 7 bases. This CDR3 has 15 amino acids. V was pared by 4 bases and J by 4 bases, with 10 bases of the junction left unmatched. Germline CDR1 and CDR2: SGHKS and YYEKEE (reference sequence). The CDR3 loop reads CASSLPTGLSTEAFF. CDR3 coding DNA: TGTGCCAGCAGCCTGCCGACAGGGTTGAGCACTGAAGCTTTCTTT.

The CDR3 sequence: CASNTGTSNYGYTF. In DNA form, the CDR3 reads TGTGCCAGCAATACCGGGACATCGAACTATGGCTACACCTTC. The chain uses TRBV2 and TRBJ1-2; TRBD1 is a possible D gene (6 bases). V was shortened by 7 bases and J by 2 bases, with 14 bases between the two germline ends. CDR1 is SNHLY and CDR2 is FYNNEI in the germline V gene. The CDR3 is made up of 14 amino acids.

This clone was recorded a few times. This CDR3 is also generated by other DNA sequences in the sample. V is TRBV28 and J is TRBJ2-5; 11 bases align to TRBD1. In germline, CDR1 is MDHEN, CDR2 SYDVKM. There are 21 residues in the CDR3. V lost 5 bases to trimming and J lost 4 bases; unmatched junction nucleotides: 24. The CDR3 reads CASSTLRTGGALIFRRETQYF. CDR3 sequence (DNA): TGTGCCAGCAGTACCCTCAGGACAGGGGGCGCTTTAATCTTTAGGAGAGAGACCCAGTACTTC.